This is a list of T cell receptor beta chains from one sample in a study of blood T cell repertoires in COVID-19. Sequencing was performed with immunoSEQ multiplex PCR; in TCRdb, only in-frame clones are kept and a portion is missing. The data contain 200,000 or so clones, approximately 84% of them singletons. Sequenced sample: PBMCs or T cells enriched from blood (not recorded which). The source of these receptors is a man aged 35-49 years who had recovered from COVID-19. Each CDR3 is given with its conserved first and last residue. The D gene is left open where the match is weak. Clone size is given for some rows only: seen once, a few or many times, or a class if the clone is expanded.

TRBV19	-	TRBD1	TRBJ2-7	CASSRGTVNYEQYF	TGTGCCAGTAGTAGGGGGACAGTCAACTACGAGCAGTACTTC
TRBV11-3	-	-	TRBJ1-3	CASSSPGHPGGYF	TGTGCCAGCAGCTCCCCGGGGCACCCGGGAGGGTATTTT
TRBV19	-	TRBD1	TRBJ2-7	CASRPGQGGEQYF	TGTGCCAGTAGGCCGGGACAGGGGGGCGAGCAGTACTTC
TRBV10-3	-	TRBD1	TRBJ1-5	CAISPGQGDQPQHF	TGTGCCATCAGTCCCGGACAGGGGGATCAGCCCCAGCATTTT
TRBV3-1/TRBV3-2	-	TRBD2	TRBJ2-7	CASSLTSGPSYEQYF	TGTGCCAGCAGCCTGACTAGCGGGCCTTCCTACGAGCAGTACTTC
TRBV5-1	once	-	TRBJ1-4	CASTKGQGTEKLFF	TGCGCCAGCACAAAGGGCCAGGGGACCGAAAAACTGTTTTTT
TRBV19	-	-	TRBJ1-1	CASNYGGATVNTEAFF	TGTGCCAGTAACTACGGGGGGGCGACAGTGAACACTGAAGCTTTCTTT
TRBV28	-	-	TRBJ1-2	CATFGGWYGYTF	TGTGCCACCTTCGGGGGTTGGTATGGCTACACCTTC
TRBV19	-	-	TRBJ2-6	CASSSLISGANVLTF	TGTGCCAGTAGTAGTCTAATCTCTGGGGCCAACGTCCTGACTTTC
TRBV11-2	-	TRBD2	TRBJ2-3	CASSLELAGADTQYF	TGTGCCAGCAGCTTAGAACTAGCGGGGGCAGATACGCAGTATTTT
TRBV6-6	-	-	TRBJ1-1	CASTHTGSTEAFF	TGTGCCAGCACCCATACCGGTAGCACTGAAGCTTTCTTT
TRBV5-4	-	TRBD2	TRBJ2-1	CASSLASGGALDNEQFF	TGTGCCAGCAGCTTGGCTAGCGGGGGGGCCTTAGACAATGAGCAGTTCTTC
TRBV11-2	few	-	TRBJ1-5	CASSLGPRQPQHF	TGTGCCAGCAGCTTAGGCCCGCGTCAGCCCCAGCATTTT
TRBV6-5	many	TRBD1	TRBJ1-2	CASSYRDRGSYGYTF	TGTGCCAGCAGTTATCGGGACAGGGGTTCCTATGGCTACACCTTC
TRBV19	-	-	TRBJ2-3	CASSTTRGHPTDTQYF	TGTGCCAGTAGTACCACAAGGGGCCATCCTACAGATACGCAGTATTTT
TRBV6-5	-	-	TRBJ1-1	CASRLGGTTEAFF	TGTGCCAGCAGATTGGGAGGGACCACTGAAGCTTTCTTT
TRBV2	-	TRBD2	TRBJ2-1	CASCRTSGYNEQFF	TGTGCCAGCTGCCGAACTAGCGGATACAATGAGCAGTTCTTC
TRBV6-2/TRBV6-3	-	-	TRBJ2-7	CASSYSRGGTSYEQYF	TGTGCCAGCAGTTACTCTAGGGGGGGAACCTCCTACGAGCAGTACTTC
TRBV29-1	-	TRBD1	TRBJ2-3	CSVTTGSGTDTQYF	TGCAGCGTTACGACAGGGTCAGGCACAGATACGCAGTATTTT
TRBV18	once	TRBD1	TRBJ1-2	CASSLGPPGQGAQDGYTF	TGTGCCAGCTCACTCGGCCCCCCGGGACAGGGGGCGCAAGATGGCTACACCTTC
TRBV2	-	TRBD2	TRBJ2-5	CASSHRVAGGLGDETQYF	TGTGCCAGCAGCCATCGGGTAGCGGGGGGGTTAGGTGACGAGACCCAGTACTTC
TRBV4-1	-	TRBD2	TRBJ2-2	CASSQEGGINTGELFF	TGCGCCAGCAGCCAAGAGGGGGGGATTAACACCGGGGAGCTGTTTTTT
TRBV25-1	once	TRBD1	TRBJ2-5	CASSEPPSTGIETQYF	TGTGCCAGCAGTGAGCCCCCATCGACAGGGATAGAGACCCAGTACTTC
TRBV4-2	-	-	TRBJ2-3	CASSPGWTSTDTQYF	TGTGCCAGCAGCCCCGGATGGACTAGCACAGATACGCAGTATTTT
TRBV6-1	-	TRBD1	TRBJ1-5	CASSEPQQGSNQPQHF	TGTGCCAGCAGTGAACCGCAACAGGGGAGCAATCAGCCCCAGCATTTT
TRBV7-9	-	TRBD1	TRBJ1-1	CASSFGTATEAFF	TGTGCCAGCAGCTTCGGGACAGCAACTGAAGCTTTCTTT
TRBV20-1	-	-	TRBJ1-2	CSARKPPGYTF	TGCAGTGCAAGAAAGCCTCCCGGCTACACCTTC
TRBV10-3	-	TRBD1	TRBJ1-2	CATGTGPGYGYTF	TGTGCCACCGGGACAGGGCCTGGTTATGGCTACACCTTC
TRBV28	-	TRBD1	TRBJ2-2	CASSLKTGGTGWDTGELFF	TGTGCCAGCAGTTTAAAAACAGGGGGAACGGGTTGGGACACCGGGGAGCTGTTTTTT
TRBV5-1	-	TRBD1	TRBJ2-7	CASSAGTGGSQQYF	TGCGCCAGCAGCGCCGGGACAGGGGGCAGTCAGCAGTACTTC